Listed here are 7 T cell receptor beta chains from one sample, sequenced in a study of blood T cell repertoires in COVID-19. Produced via immunoSEQ multiplex PCR; TCRdb's table is partial and in-frame only. This sample yields a few hundred thousand clones, of which more than 80% are seen a single time; about 3% belongs to the top ten. The specimen was peripheral blood. These receptors all come from a young woman with COVID-19, enrolled during active disease.

This clone was found a few times. The V and J genes are TRBV2 and TRBJ2-1; unclear D gene. This CDR3 comprises 13 residues. Trimming pared 6 bases from V and 0 bases from J, leaving 6 bases between. The germline CDR1 and CDR2 sequences are SNHLY and FYNNEI. CDR3 in amino acids: CASSESSYNEQFF. The CDR3 coding sequence is TGTGCCAGCAGCGAGAGCTCCTACAATGAGCAGTTCTTC.

This rearrangement joins TRBV19 to TRBJ1-2; 8 nucleotides align to TRBD1. V was clipped by 5 bases and J by 4 bases; unmatched bases: 12. There are 16 residues in the CDR3. CDR1 is LNHDA and CDR2 is SQIVND in the germline V gene (reference sequence). The CDR3 nucleotides read TGTGCCAGTAGTGCCCCCGGACAGGGTGGGAGCTATGGCTACACCTTC. It specifies CASSAPGQGGSYGYTF.

V is TRBV5-6 and J is TRBJ2-1, with 9 bases aligning to TRBD1. The junction had 6 bases not matched to a gene; V was cut back by 2 bases and J by 3 bases. The CDR3 runs 16 residues. Germline V CDR1 and CDR2: SGHDT, YYEEEE. As DNA, the CDR3 is TGTGCCAGCAGCTTATTACGGGACAGGGTCTACAATGAGCAGTTCTTC. It is translated as CASSLLRDRVYNEQFF.

The chain links TRBV6-2 or TRBV6-3 to TRBJ1-6; TRBD1 matches at 7 bases. CDR1 is MNHEY, CDR2 SVGEGT, per germline. The CDR3 is 14 residues long. The V and J ends lost 6 bases and 7 bases, in that order; junction bases with no gene match: 6. The CDR3 DNA reads as TGTGCCAGCAGCCTGCGACAGGGAAATTCACCCCTCCACTTT. The encoded protein is CASSLRQGNSPLHF.

The V call is TRBV6-5, the J call TRBJ1-6; D uncertain. The germline V gene encodes CDR1 MNHEY and CDR2 SVGAGI. V lost 2 bases and J 13 bases, leaving 9 bases between the germline ends. This CDR3 contains 12 residues. This chain's CDR3 is CASSYPGGPLHF. CDR3 nucleotides: TGTGCCAGCAGTTACCCTGGAGGGCCCCTCCACTTT.

The chain employs TRBV7-2 and TRBJ2-6; no clear D gene. The ends were cut back, 1 base at V and 0 bases at J, with 10 bases in the middle. The V gene's germline CDR1 is SGHTA and CDR2 FQGNSA. CDR3 length: 17 residues. The CDR3 loop reads CASSLGPFYSGANVLTF. The DNA of the CDR3 is TGTGCCAGCAGCTTAGGCCCCTTCTACTCTGGGGCCAACGTCCTGACTTTC. Complete variable domain (other parts from reference TRBV7-2 and TRBJ2-6): GAGVSQSPSNKVTEKGKDVELRCDPISGHTALYWYRQSLGQGLEFLIYFQGNSAPDKSGLPSDRFSAERTGGSVSTLTIQRTQQEDSAVYLCASSLGPFYSGANVLTFGAGSRLTVL.

In this sample, this clone turned up a few times. This chain uses TRBV2 with TRBJ1-3; tentatively, D is TRBD1 (5 bases). V lost 8 bases to trimming and J lost 0 bases, with 17 bases between them. CDR3 length: 16 amino acids. CDR1 and CDR2 (germline): SNHLY, FYNNEI. The CDR3 DNA sequence: TGTGCCAGCCAAGGGCCGGCGGGGGGCTCTGGAAACACCATATATTTT. It codes for CASQGPAGGSGNTIYF.